This T cell receptor beta chain derives from a study of shared clonotypes between healthy human individuals. Overall study context: The composition of the donors was a couple of women and a few men aged 18 to 49.

Free of recent acute infections or vaccinations, the donors were healthy HIV-negative adults. Every immunoSEQ plate was one replicate of a subset's evenly spread DNA. This table comes from immunoSEQ multiplex PCR, and its TCRdb copy is limited to in-frame clones, with some not included. The profile shows hundreds of thousands of clones, roughly 80% of them singletons. The CDR3 extends over 12 amino acids. Germline V gene lookup returns CDR1 SNHLY and CDR2 FYNNEI. The V end was cut by 7 bases, the J end by 3 bases, with 9 bases between. The rearrangement joins TRBV2 to TRBJ2-5; the D call may be TRBD1 or TRBD2 (5 bases each). Sequenced: PBMCs. The sequence was obtained from a woman in her forties in good health. Some clones in this sample may be carry-over from other donors' samples. This chain's CDR3 is CASTRGEETQYF. The CDR3 DNA sequence: TGTGCCAGCACGAGGGGCGAAGAGACCCAGTACTTC. The full variable domain, its missing parts supplied by reference TRBV2 and TRBJ2-5, is EPEVTQTPSHQVTQMGQEVILRCVPISNHLYFYWYRQILGQKVEFLVSFYNNEISEKSEIFDDQFSVERPDGSNFTLKIRSTKLEDSAMYFCASTRGEETQYFGPGTRLLVL.